This TCR beta chain was identified in a study of blood T cell repertoires in COVID-19. About the study: The analysed material was cDNA or gDNA that came from T cells, B-cell-depleted T cells, or PBMCs.

Per the authors' pipeline: Counts of nucleated cells, estimated from reference gene primer amplification, were obtained. Measured with immunoSEQ multiplex PCR; TCRdb has only the in-frame clones, and not every one. The V and J calls and clone size come from that table; D and trimming were worked out from the DNA. The table includes 650,000 to 800,000 clones, 90% detected once. Germline values: CDR1 SEHNR, CDR2 FQNEAQ (reference sequence). This CDR3 spans 12 amino acids. Trimming at V came to 4 bases and at J to 10 bases, leaving 6 bases not matched to a gene. The sample was peripheral blood. V is TRBV7-9 and J is TRBJ1-1; 7 nucleotides agree with TRBD1. The TCR comes from a woman aged 18-29 years with acute or convalescent COVID-19. The CDR3 DNA reads TGTGCCAGCAGCTCAGAGACAGGGCCAGCTTTCTTT. Translating gives CASSSETGPAFF.